The subject of this entry is one T cell receptor beta chain. This clone's antigen is unknown. No base quality information exists; no much larger clone differs at one position. Taken from the germline V gene (reference sequence), the CDR1 and CDR2 loops are LGHDT and YNNKEL. Here V drops 6 bases and J drops 10 bases, and the junction holds 4 bases not matched to any gene. The CDR3 runs 13 residues from the cysteine to the phenylalanine. Only the CDR3 portion is preserved as DNA: 39 bases, with reading frame beginning at the first base. The immunoSEQ Assay, a bias-controlled multiplex PCR, was used to amplify TCRbeta CDR3 regions from genomic DNA. Per the authors' processing: The number of nucleated cells in each sample was estimated by amplification of reference gene primers within the assay. To quantify the absolute abundance of each unique TCRbeta CDR3 rearrangement, sequence reads were collapsed and filtered. For each sample, productive Simpson clonality was calculated by taking the square root of Simpson's diversity index across productive rearrangements. TCRdb mirrors the immuneACCESS table, restricted to in-frame sequences. Some clones are absent from its copies; in checked studies, under half trace to an unresolved V gene, and the reason for the others is unknown. V and J calls and clone size follow that table, whereas D and trimming were derived from the DNA. The sample table contains about 180,000 clones; only one count was recorded for roughly 77% of them. Of the sample, 6.5% is held by the ten largest clones.

The data originate from a study of blood T cell repertoires in COVID-19 (dated by TCRdb to 2018 to 2020). Broadly, across the study: Samples covering the acute and convalescent phases of COVID-19 were provided by collaborators in the United States, Italy and Spain. The sample metadata nearly always contained a de-identified subject ID, COVID-19 status, age in years and sex. The repertoires were made available in a free public database intended to serve as a resource for research on the immune response to SARS-CoV-2. The samples were drawn from the first 160 participants of the ongoing ImmuneRACE study and from some 1,300 subjects provided by 6 global collaborators. Where HLA class I and class II types were available, the types were taken from metadata supplied by the sample provider, not from assay-based typing. The material from the prospective study consisted of cDNA or gDNA derived from T cells, B-cell-depleted T cells, or PBMCs. Deeply sampled blood TCRbeta repertoires from subjects exposed to, actively infected with, or recovered from COVID-19 were included in the dataset. What the study reported, not specific to this receptor: How much clinical and demographic metadata was included differed by source and by participant, and the metadata was provided uncurated.

The collaborating institutions used their own protocols to collect whole blood in K2EDTA tubes. For TCRbeta analysis, collaborators shipped samples in one of three forms: frozen whole blood, isolated PBMCs, or DNA extracted from either of those sample types. The sequence joins TRBV3-1 (or the pseudogene TRBV3-2) to TRBJ2-1; TRBD2 agrees with 12 junctional bases. The sequence came from a man between 65 and 85 years old with active or convalescent COVID-19. The sample consisted of peripheral blood. Read as DNA, the sequence is TGTGCCAGCAGGCTGACTAGCGGGAGCGAGCAGTTCTTC. Its protein is CASRLTSGSEQFF.